Below, 19 T cell receptor beta chains from the same sample are listed, as sequenced in a study of graft-versus-host responses after intestinal transplantation. Profiling relied on immunoSEQ multiplex PCR, and the TCRdb table lists in-frame clones only, not all of them. This sample yields about 30,000 clones, of which 87% are seen a single time; roughly 12% belongs to the top ten. The specimen was PBMCs, collected roughly 68 weeks after intestinal transplantation. The receptors shown here come from a human patient who received an intestinal transplant, so some T cells may come from the graft donor.

This rearrangement joins TRBV18 to TRBJ2-3; TRBD1 might be the D (5 bases). This CDR3 spans 15 amino acids. Germline assignment: CDR1 KGHSH and CDR2 LQKENI. V lost 1 base to trimming and J lost 2 bases, with 10 bases between them. This CDR3 is CASSPHRYNTDTQYF. The CDR3 coding sequence is TGTGCCAGCTCACCACACAGGTACAACACAGATACGCAGTATTTT. Full variable domain (remainder filled in from reference TRBV18 and TRBJ2-3): NAGVMQNPRHLVRRRGQEARLRCSPMKGHSHVYWYRQLPEEGLKFMVYLQKENIIDESGMPKERFSAEFPKEGPSILRIQQVVRGDSAAYFCASSPHRYNTDTQYFGPGTRLTVL.

The V call is TRBV25-1, the J call TRBJ1-1, with 10 bases aligning to TRBD1. Germline lookup yields CDR1 MGHDK and CDR2 SYGVNS. The CDR3 has 15 amino acids. The trim removed 5 bases at V and 1 base at J, leaving 4 bases unmatched. The CDR3 loop reads CASSPGTGANTEAFF. In DNA form, the CDR3 reads TGTGCCAGCAGTCCCGGGACAGGGGCGAACACTGAAGCTTTCTTT.

V and J are TRBV9 and TRBJ2-7, with TRBD2 identical over 11 bases. The CDR3 is made up of 16 amino acids. Germline lookup yields CDR1 SGDLS and CDR2 YYNGEE. V was clipped by 0 bases and J by 6 bases; unmatched bases: 8. The CDR3 nucleotides read TGTGCCAGCAGCGTAGCCCCGGGACTAGCGGAAGTCGAGCAGTACTTC. Amino acids: CASSVAPGLAEVEQYF.

The rearrangement joins TRBV6-1 to TRBJ2-1; no clear D. The V end was cut by 3 bases, the J end by 3 bases, with 3 bases between. This CDR3 has 12 amino acids. Germline CDR1 and CDR2: MNHNS and SASEGT. CDR3 loop: CASSDGYNEQFF. The CDR3 DNA follows: TGTGCCAGCAGTGACGGCTACAATGAGCAGTTCTTC.

The rearrangement links TRBV10-3 to TRBJ2-7; possible D gene TRBD2, 6 bases. This CDR3 is 15 amino acids long. Germline CDR1 reads ENHRY; CDR2 reads SYGVKD. V was shortened by 4 bases and J by 0 bases, with 13 bases between the two germline ends. In DNA, the CDR3 is TGTGCCATCAGTGGTGCAGGGACTTTCTCCTACGAGCAGTACTTC. Translating gives CAISGAGTFSYEQYF.

The V and J genes are TRBV9 and TRBJ2-1; D remains unclear. Germline V CDR1 and CDR2: SGDLS, YYNGEE. The CDR3 has 13 amino acids. V was cut by 4 bases and J by 5 bases, with 10 bases left in between. CDR3 sequence (DNA): TGTGCCAGCAGCCCGATCATAAACAATGAGCAGTTCTTC. Translation: CASSPIINNEQFF. Full variable domain (rest looked up from reference TRBV9 and TRBJ2-1): DSGVTQTPKHLITATGQRVTLRCSPRSGDLSVYWYQQSLDQGLQFLIQYYNGEERAKGNILERFSAQQFPDLHSELNLSSLELGDSALYFCASSPIINNEQFFGPGTRLTVL.

CDR3 region: CASSVDRTLNTEAFF. CDR3 nucleotide sequence: TGTGCCAGCAGCGTTGACAGGACCCTAAACACTGAAGCTTTCTTT. This chain links TRBV9 with TRBJ1-1, with D perhaps matching TRBD1 (6 bases). Between the trimmed V and J ends, which lost 2 bases and 2 bases, there was a span of 13 bases. CDR3 length: 15 residues. Per the germline V gene, CDR1 is SGDLS and CDR2 is YYNGEE.

The rearrangement uses TRBV6-6 and TRBJ2-5, with D maybe TRBD1 (5 bases). CDR3 length equals 15 residues. Germline CDR1 is MNHNY and CDR2 is SVGAGI (reference sequence). V dropped 4 bases and J dropped 5 bases, with 17 bases sitting between them. The CDR3 coding sequence is TGTGCCAGCAGTTCAACATCAGGGTTAGGGGAGACCCAGTACTTC. Protein: CASSSTSGLGETQYF.

This chain joins TRBV6-5 and TRBJ1-1; 10 bases fit TRBD1. Germline V gene data show CDR1 as MNHEY and CDR2 as SVGAGI. V shed 6 bases and J 4 bases; nucleotides not matched to a gene: 5. The CDR3 is 14 amino acids. The CDR3 spells CASRPRDRGTEAFF. CDR3 DNA: TGTGCCAGCAGACCCCGGGACAGGGGCACTGAAGCTTTCTTT.

The chain carries TRBV7-6 and TRBJ2-5; 13 positions agree with TRBD2. The CDR3 loop spans 16 amino acids. The V and J ends lost 6 bases and 5 bases, in that order; junction bases with no gene match: 9. The germline gives CDR1 SGHVS, CDR2 FNYEAQ. This CDR3 is CASRTTSGRSVETQYF. CDR3 DNA sequence: TGTGCCAGCAGAACGACTAGCGGGAGGTCGGTGGAGACCCAGTACTTC.

The rearrangement uses TRBV2 and TRBJ2-7; maybe TRBD2 (6 bases). The CDR3 totals 13 residues. Deletions cut 4 bases from V and 3 bases from J, with 10 bases between. Germline values: CDR1 SNHLY, CDR2 FYNNEI. CDR3 sequence (DNA): TGTGCCAGCAGTGTTCGGGGGATCTACGAGCAGTACTTC. As protein: CASSVRGIYEQYF.

This chain connects TRBV7-9 to TRBJ2-1, with D unresolved. Trimming stripped 4 bases from V and 10 bases from J, with 17 bases between. This CDR3 comprises 14 residues. The germline CDR1 and CDR2 sequences are SEHNR and FQNEAQ (reference sequence). CDR3 bases: TGTGCCAGCAGCTCAAGCCTAGAGGCCGACGAGCAGTTCTTC. It translates to CASSSSLEADEQFF.

The chain has TRBV27 and TRBJ2-1, with 9 nucleotides matching TRBD2. In germline, CDR1 is MNHEY, CDR2 SMNVEV (reference sequence). The CDR3 consists of 20 residues. J gave up 1 base and V 5 bases, and 18 bases lay outside the gene matches. This chain's CDR3 is CASSRQLFGGGVSSYNEQFF. For the CDR3, the DNA is TGTGCCAGCAGTCGCCAGCTATTCGGCGGGGGGGTCTCGTCCTACAATGAGCAGTTCTTC.

This sequence joins TRBV4-1 and TRBJ1-1; D is unclear. This CDR3 is 12 amino acids long. V shed 0 bases and J shed 10 bases, with 9 bases lying between them. Germline V gene lookup returns CDR1 MGHRA and CDR2 YSYEKL. For the CDR3, the DNA is TGCGCCAGCAGCCAAGAACTGTCGGGAGCTTTCTTT. Translating it yields CASSQELSGAFF.

The rearrangement uses TRBV30 and TRBJ2-3; D is unresolved. The length of the CDR3 is 11 residues. Trimming left V 8 bases short and J 0 bases short, with 6 bases between. The germline V gene encodes CDR1 GTSNPN and CDR2 SVGIG (reference sequence). The CDR3, as DNA: TGTGCCGGAAGTAGCACAGATACGCAGTATTTT. Translated: CAGSSTDTQYF.

The chain uses TRBV27 and TRBJ2-7; no clear D. CDR1 MNHEY and CDR2 SMNVEV come from the germline V gene (reference sequence). Trimming pared 2 bases from V and 2 bases from J, leaving 7 bases between. This CDR3 comprises 13 residues. The CDR3 DNA reads as TGTGCCAGCAGTTTAGGGTGGGCCTACGAGCAGTACTTC. Protein sequence: CASSLGWAYEQYF.

As to this clone: Other DNA sequences in the sample encode the same CDR3. The chain's CDR3 is CASSPTGGYEQYF. In DNA form, the CDR3 reads TGTGCCAGCTCACCGACAGGGGGATACGAGCAGTACTTC. The chain joins TRBV18 to TRBJ2-7; 9 bases fit TRBD1. The CDR3 extends over 13 amino acids. CDR1 and CDR2 (germline): KGHSH, LQKENI. The V gene end was trimmed by 3 bases and the J gene end by 4 bases; junction bases not matched to a gene: 1.

The CDR3 spells CASSRQGARIYEQYF. The CDR3 DNA sequence: TGTGCCAGCTCGCGACAGGGGGCGCGAATCTACGAGCAGTACTTC. The chain is built from TRBV18 and TRBJ2-7, with 10 bases matching TRBD1. The CDR3 is made up of 15 amino acids. CDR1 is KGHSH, CDR2 LQKENI, per germline. J gave up 3 bases and V 6 bases, and 8 bases lay outside the gene matches.

The chain employs TRBV7-2 and TRBJ2-1; TRBD2 aligns across 10 bases. The V gene end was trimmed by 7 bases and the J gene end by 3 bases; junction bases not matched to a gene: 6. Germline CDR1 SGHTA, CDR2 FQGNSA. CDR3 length: 15 amino acids. In DNA form, the CDR3 reads TGTGCCAGCACCCTTCTAGCGGGGGTCTACAATGAGCAGTTCTTC. Its translation: CASTLLAGVYNEQFF.